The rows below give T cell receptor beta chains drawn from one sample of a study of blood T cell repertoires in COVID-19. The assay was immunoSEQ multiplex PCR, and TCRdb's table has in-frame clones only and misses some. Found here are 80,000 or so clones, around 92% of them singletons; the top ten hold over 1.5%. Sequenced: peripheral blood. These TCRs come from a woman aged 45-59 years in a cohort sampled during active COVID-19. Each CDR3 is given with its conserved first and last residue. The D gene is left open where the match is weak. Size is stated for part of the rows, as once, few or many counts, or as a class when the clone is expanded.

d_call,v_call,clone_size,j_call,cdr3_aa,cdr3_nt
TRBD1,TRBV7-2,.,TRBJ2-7,CASSTSSGGYGEQYF,TGTGCCAGCAGCACCTCCTCAGGGGGATATGGCGAGCAGTACTTC
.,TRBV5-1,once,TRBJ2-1,CASSTGPKYNEQFF,TGCGCCAGCAGCACAGGACCGAAGTACAATGAGCAGTTCTTC
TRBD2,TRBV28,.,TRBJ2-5,CASSLGLAGVETQYF,TGTGCCAGCAGTTTGGGACTAGCGGGAGTAGAGACCCAGTACTTC
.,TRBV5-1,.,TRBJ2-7,CASSSTSGLAHYEQYF,TGCGCCAGCAGCTCGACCTCGGGACTCGCGCACTACGAGCAGTACTTC
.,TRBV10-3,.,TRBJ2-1,CAISESTGGKGEQFF,TGTGCCATCAGTGAGTCGACTGGCGGGAAAGGCGAGCAGTTCTTC
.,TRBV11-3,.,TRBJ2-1,CASSPGAYNEQFF,TGTGCCAGCAGCCCGGGGGCCTACAATGAGCAGTTCTTC
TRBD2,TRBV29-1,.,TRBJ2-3,CSAHLQGLARDTQYF,TGCAGCGCTCACCTACAGGGACTAGCTAGAGATACGCAGTATTTT
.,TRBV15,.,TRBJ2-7,CATSRAGFYEQYF,TGTGCCACCAGCAGAGCAGGCTTCTACGAGCAGTACTTC
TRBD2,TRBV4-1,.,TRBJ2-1,CASSQGEGLGYNEQFF,TGCGCCAGCAGCCAAGGGGAGGGACTAGGCTACAATGAGCAGTTCTTC
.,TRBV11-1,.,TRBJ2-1,CASSLGGSSYNEQFF,TGTGCCAGCAGCTTAGGAGGGAGCTCCTACAATGAGCAGTTCTTC
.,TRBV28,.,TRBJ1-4,CASSSRGLNEKLFF,TGTGCCAGCAGTTCTCGGGGTTTGAATGAAAAACTGTTTTTT
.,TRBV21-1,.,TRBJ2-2,CASSKRDRGKNTGELFF,TGTGCCAGCAGCAAACGAGACAGGGGAAAGAACACCGGGGAGCTGTTTTTT
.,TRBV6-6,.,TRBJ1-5,CASSSPGGRNQPQHF,TGTGCCAGCAGTAGCCCGGGGGGAAGGAATCAGCCCCAGCATTTT
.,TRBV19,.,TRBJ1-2,CASSPVGRGMSYGYTF,TGTGCCAGTAGCCCTGTCGGCAGGGGAATGAGCTATGGCTACACCTTC
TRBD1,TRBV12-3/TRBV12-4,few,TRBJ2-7,CASGTGRGYEQYF,TGTGCCAGCGGGACAGGGAGAGGCTACGAGCAGTACTTC
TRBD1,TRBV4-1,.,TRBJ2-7,CASSQVWALTGKPYEQYF,TGCGCCAGCAGCCAAGTATGGGCCCTGACAGGGAAACCCTACGAGCAGTACTTC
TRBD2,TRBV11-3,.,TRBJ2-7,CASSSNSGKVPYEQYF,TGTGCCAGCAGCTCTAATAGCGGGAAAGTGCCCTACGAGCAGTACTTC
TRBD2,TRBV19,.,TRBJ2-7,CASSPRTSGRALDEQYF,TGTGCCAGTAGTCCAAGGACTAGCGGGAGGGCCCTGGACGAGCAGTACTTC
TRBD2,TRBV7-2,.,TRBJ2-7,CASRRTSGLPYEQYF,TGTGCCAGCAGACGGACTAGCGGGCTTCCCTACGAGCAGTACTTC
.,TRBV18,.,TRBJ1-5,CASSWGRGESQPQHF,TGTGCCAGCTCATGGGGCCGCGGAGAAAGCCAGCCCCAGCATTTT
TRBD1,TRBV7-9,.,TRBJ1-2,CASSLGTGFLSYGYTF,TGTGCCAGCAGCTTGGGGACAGGGTTCTTAAGCTATGGCTACACCTTC
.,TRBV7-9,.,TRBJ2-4,CASSSPGQLAKNIQYF,TGTGCCAGCAGCTCACCGGGACAACTAGCCAAAAACATTCAGTACTTC
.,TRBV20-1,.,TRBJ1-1,CSASRTGNRMTPAFF,TGCAGTGCTAGTCGTACAGGGAACCGCATGACCCCGGCTTTCTTT
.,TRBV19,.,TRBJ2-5,CASSPQGMVQETQYF,TGTGCCAGTAGTCCACAGGGTATGGTGCAAGAGACCCAGTACTTC
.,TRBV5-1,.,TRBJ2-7,CASSQHYEQYF,TGCGCCAGCAGCCAACACTACGAGCAGTACTTC
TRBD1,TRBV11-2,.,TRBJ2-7,CASSLGGQGLYEQYF,TGTGCCAGCAGCTTAGGGGGACAGGGGCTCTACGAGCAGTACTTC
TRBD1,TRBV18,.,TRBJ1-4,CASSPQSDRAPNEKLFF,TGTGCCAGCTCACCCCAGAGCGACAGGGCTCCTAATGAAAAACTGTTTTTT
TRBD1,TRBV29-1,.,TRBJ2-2,CSIFSSRQGTTGELFF,TGCAGCATATTCTCGTCCCGACAGGGAACCACCGGGGAGCTGTTTTTT
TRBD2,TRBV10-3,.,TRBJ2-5,CAISGLAGETQYF,TGTGCCATCAGCGGACTAGCGGGGGAGACCCAGTACTTC
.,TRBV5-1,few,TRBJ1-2,CASSLGRGADYGYTF,TGCGCCAGCAGCTTGGGCCGGGGGGCGGACTATGGCTACACCTTC
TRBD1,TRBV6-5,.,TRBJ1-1,CASSYGTGSSFTEAFF,TGTGCCAGCAGTTACGGGACAGGGAGCAGCTTCACTGAAGCTTTCTTT
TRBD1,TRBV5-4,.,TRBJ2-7,CASSMGQRSKYEQYF,TGTGCCAGCAGCATGGGACAGCGATCCAAATACGAGCAGTACTTC
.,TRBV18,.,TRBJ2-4,CASSPSIRDIQYF,TGTGCCAGCTCACCCTCCATTCGGGACATTCAGTACTTC
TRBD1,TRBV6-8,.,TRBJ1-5,CASRYRDSEFSNQPQHF,TGTGCCAGCAGGTACCGGGACAGCGAATTTAGCAATCAGCCCCAGCATTTT
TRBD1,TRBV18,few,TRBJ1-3,CASSPLGRGSGNTIYF,TGTGCCAGCTCACCCCTGGGCAGGGGGTCTGGAAACACCATATATTTT
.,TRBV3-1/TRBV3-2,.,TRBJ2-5,CASSQEGARSETQYF,TGTGCCAGCAGCCAAGAAGGGGCTAGATCGGAGACCCAGTACTTC